This T cell receptor (beta chain) originates from a study of T cell responses to AZD1222 COVID-19 vaccine. Only in-frame clones appear in the TCRdb table, and some are missing; sequencing was by immunoSEQ multiplex PCR. The sample has approximately 91,000 clones, around 93% seen once. Deletions cut 5 bases from V and 6 bases from J, with 11 bases between. Germline lookup yields CDR1 SGHTA and CDR2 FQGNSA. The CDR3 is made up of 14 amino acids. This clonotype was obtained from an adult who received the AZD1222 COVID-19 vaccine. The starting material was peripheral blood, obtained 28 days after the second AZD1222 dose. This chain joins TRBV7-2 and TRBJ1-6; TRBD1 might be the D (6 bases). This CDR3 reads CASSGRTVNSPLHF. The CDR3, as DNA: TGTGCCAGCAGCGGTAGGACAGTTAATTCACCCCTCCACTTT.